The entry that follows covers one T cell receptor beta chain sequence. Some 38,000 genome equivalents of blood DNA were amplified for TRB. TRB was amplified by touch-down multiplex PCR, primer pools A and B combined. TCRdb re-called the multiplex PCR reads; one entry per CDR3 protein, DNA not given. With about a thousand distinct CDR3 sequences in the sample, the ten largest clones hold under 95%. The CDR3 loop spans 15 amino acids. This sample is part of a study of T cell clusters in autoimmune cytopenias. The V and J genes are TRBV12-3 or TRBV12-4 and TRBJ2-3; checking the TCRdb D call of TRBD1 is not possible without DNA. This receptor was taken from a human donor with an autoimmune cytopenia, with autoimmune hepatitis or in good health (not recorded which). The specimen was peripheral blood. CDR3: CASRPAFKGVDTQYF.